This TCR beta chain was captured by sequencing in a study of shared clonotypes between healthy human individuals. Overall study context: Each donor's CD8 memory used one plate, CD8 naive two, each CD4 subset three.

Germline V gene sequence: CDR1 MDHEN, CDR2 SYDVKM. With V trimmed by 4 bases and J by 2 bases, 9 bases remained unmatched. The CDR3 extends over 16 amino acids. This clone appeared once. Its antigen remains unknown. Whole-study findings and limits: Sample collection involved blood only; tissue repertoires are likely different.

The protocol was immunoSEQ multiplex PCR, while the TCRdb copy is restricted to in-frame clones and leaves out a portion. The sample lists millions of clones, more than 90% occurring once. The J gene is TRBJ2-7, the V gene TRBV28, with TRBD1 matching 9 bases. Sequencing input: naive CD4+ T cells sorted from blood. Subset in this sample: CD45RA+ positively selected. The TCR comes from a man aged 18 to 30 in good health. The CDR3 sequence is CASSSAGTGYAYEQYF. The CDR3 nucleotides read TGTGCCAGCAGTTCCGCTGGGACAGGGTATGCCTACGAGCAGTACTTC.